Listed below are T cell receptor beta chains from one sample, sequenced in a study of blood T cell repertoires in COVID-19. Sequenced by immunoSEQ multiplex PCR; TCRdb stores in-frame clones only, minus some. Of 450,000 or so clones in the sample, approximately 90% were seen once. The source material was peripheral blood. Receptors were obtained from a man between 18 and 35 years old with COVID-19, enrolled during active disease. Each CDR3 is given with its conserved first and last residue.

j_call,v_call,cdr3_aa
TRBJ1-5,TRBV28,CASSLGGTAQHF
TRBJ2-7,TRBV5-5,CASSPAGGDSRGQYF
TRBJ2-3,TRBV5-1,CASSYLGQGAADTQYF
TRBJ2-7,TRBV19,CASRGAGDYEQYF
TRBJ2-3,TRBV5-1,CASSLGLAGYTDTQYF
TRBJ2-1,TRBV24-1,CATTRGGAYNEQFF
TRBJ2-2,TRBV6-5,CASRAGLVTGELFF
TRBJ2-1,TRBV3-1/TRBV3-2,CASSPLGLAGWGEQFF
TRBJ2-3,TRBV10-2,CASRERGGQDTQYF
TRBJ1-1,TRBV6-5,CASSYVAEDTEAFF
TRBJ1-1,TRBV6-2/TRBV6-3,CASSFEGGSHTEAFF
TRBJ2-2,TRBV5-1,CASSYRTANTGELFF
TRBJ2-7,TRBV6-5,CASSNGDIYSYEQYF
TRBJ2-2,TRBV5-6,CASSLVSGEPGELFF
TRBJ1-3,TRBV6-1,CASSELLASGNTIYF
TRBJ1-5,TRBV4-1,CASSQDERGGKPQHF
TRBJ2-1,TRBV19,CASSARPGGFEQFF
TRBJ2-4,TRBV5-4,CASTGGQGDIQYF
TRBJ2-2,TRBV5-1,CASSLGLAGDTGELFF
TRBJ2-7,TRBV7-2,CASSYLAGGYYEQYF
TRBJ2-2,TRBV6-5,CASWGRAGNTGELFF
TRBJ1-2,TRBV9,CASSGIQGLDYGYTF
TRBJ2-7,TRBV5-1,CASSAGTGSYEQYF
TRBJ2-5,TRBV28,CASSLLAGGAETQYF
TRBJ1-4,TRBV7-2,CASSLTGTGGEKLFF
TRBJ2-2,TRBV5-4,CASSPWTGDTGELFF
TRBJ2-3,TRBV5-4,CAIHKGHSTDTQYF
TRBJ1-6,TRBV4-1,CASSQEGTGVRSPLHF
TRBJ1-1,TRBV5-1,CASSASSGGNTEAFF
TRBJ1-4,TRBV3-1/TRBV3-2,CASSQEVGGTNEKLFF
TRBJ1-1,TRBV19,CASYRGGPNTEAFF
TRBJ1-2,TRBV14,CASSQVWGHRGPRGYTF
TRBJ1-2,TRBV2,CASSDDRPPYGYTF
TRBJ2-7,TRBV5-6,CASSLRASGAYEQYF
TRBJ2-3,TRBV5-1,CASSDRTSGGADTQYF
TRBJ2-1,TRBV11-2,CASSLVYGTTYNEQFF
TRBJ1-1,TRBV25-1,CASRFRMNTEAFF
TRBJ2-7,TRBV24-1,CATRSGTHEQYF
TRBJ2-5,TRBV5-1,CASSLEGGRRETQYF
TRBJ1-6,TRBV19,CASSVNRAAGSPLHF
TRBJ1-1,TRBV19,CASSIGTGTEAFF
TRBJ2-5,TRBV6-2/TRBV6-3,CASSYLQRAETQYF
TRBJ2-1,TRBV9,CASSGGGADEQFF
TRBJ1-2,TRBV27,CASSLLRQTGVDGYTF
TRBJ2-2,TRBV3-1/TRBV3-2,CATLAGTGELFF
TRBJ2-4,TRBV2,CASSGSSGGIKVKNIQYF
TRBJ2-2,TRBV12-3/TRBV12-4,CASSSQTLGELFF
TRBJ2-4,TRBV3-1/TRBV3-2,CASSQDSPGTSGARAKNIQYF
TRBJ1-1,TRBV11-2,CASSLSGHPNTEAFF
TRBJ2-1,TRBV6-5,CASSYSKGTNGNEQFF
TRBJ2-7,TRBV5-1,CASAGTGDEQYF
TRBJ2-3,TRBV3-1/TRBV3-2,CASSSRGGTSTDTQYF
TRBJ1-5,TRBV2,CASSTQGSGQPQHF
TRBJ1-5,TRBV2,CASSFGLWGQPQHF
TRBJ1-2,TRBV5-4,CASSILTGGLSYGYTF